The 15 T cell receptor beta chains reported below all come from one sample, sequenced in a study of identical twins. TCRdb itself ran the 5' RACE reads through MiXCR, one entry per CDR3 protein. The sample includes 430,000 or so distinct CDR3 sequences, less than 25% of them seen just once. These records were also assigned to another study, of T cells expressing NK-cell markers.

What was sequenced was CD4+ T cells sorted from blood. These receptors all stem from a woman younger than 30 in good health.

The chain links TRBV3-1 to TRBJ2-7, with a tentative D call TRBD1 (6 bases). CDR1 and CDR2 (germline): LGHDT, YNNKEL (reference sequence). With 4 bases removed from V and 0 bases from J, the gap between germline ends came to 16 bases. The CDR3 sequence is 16 residues long. The CDR3 DNA sequence: TGTGCCAGCAGCCCCACCCGTGGACAGCCCTCCTACGAGCAGTACTTC. Translating gives CASSPTRGQPSYEQYF.

CDR3 amino acids: CSARLNLGLGSYNEQFF. Written as DNA, the CDR3 is TGCAGTGCTCGTCTCAATTTAGGACTAGGATCCTACAATGAGCAGTTCTTC. The chain couples TRBV20-1 to TRBJ2-1, with 7 bases identical to TRBD2. The junction had 14 bases not matched to a gene; V was cut back by 5 bases and J by 1 base. There are 17 residues in the CDR3. Germline loops: CDR1 DFQATT, CDR2 SNEGSKA (reference sequence).

The genes are TRBV9 and TRBJ2-1, with D possibly being TRBD1 or TRBD2 (5 bases each). Trimming pared 0 bases from V and 6 bases from J, leaving 10 bases between. The CDR3 sequence is 14 residues long. Per germline, CDR1 SGDLS and CDR2 YYNGEE. Here the CDR3 DNA reads TGTGCCAGCAGCGTAGGAGGGGTTCCCAATGAGCAGTTCTTC. Protein product: CASSVGGVPNEQFF.

In its sample, this clonotype was seen a few times. This chain uses TRBV7-9 with TRBJ2-2; 10 nucleotides line up with TRBD1. Germline assignment: CDR1 SEHNR and CDR2 FQNEAQ (reference sequence). With V trimmed by 5 bases and J by 5 bases, 5 bases remained unmatched. This CDR3 comprises 15 residues. CDR3 sequence: CASSPGQGRTGELFF. CDR3 nucleotides: TGTGCCAGCAGCCCGGGACAGGGGAGGACCGGGGAGCTGTTTTTT.

This clonotype was observed a single time. J is TRBJ2-1 and V is TRBV27; no clear D. The CDR3 runs to 13 residues. Germline V CDR1 and CDR2: MNHEY, SMNVEV (reference sequence). Trimming took off 3 bases at V and 9 bases at J, with 12 bases between the two ends. The DNA of the CDR3 is TGTGCCAGCAGTTTGTGGAACCGCCCTGAGCAGTTCTTC. The encoded protein is CASSLWNRPEQFF.

This chain joins TRBV15 and TRBJ2-1, with D possibly TRBD2 on 5 matching bases. The ends were cut back, 5 bases at V and 0 bases at J, with 11 bases in the middle. The CDR3 loop spans 15 amino acids. Germline CDR1 reads LNHNV; CDR2 reads YYDKDF (reference sequence). The CDR3 nucleotides are TGTGCCACCAGCCCTGAGCGGAACTCCTACAATGAGCAGTTCTTC. Its translation is CATSPERNSYNEQFF.

This clonotype was detected only a few times. V and J are TRBV27 and TRBJ1-2, with no clear D. In germline, CDR1 is MNHEY, CDR2 SMNVEV (reference sequence). The CDR3 is 16 residues long. V lost 5 bases, J lost 5 bases, and 21 bases lay in between. DNA for the CDR3: TGTGCCAGCAGTCCGCTCCTGGCGGGCCCTAGGTATGGCTACACCTTC. Amino acids: CASSPLLAGPRYGYTF.

This clonotype was detected only a few times. The genes are TRBV6-5 and TRBJ2-3; 7 bases agree with TRBD1. The CDR3 length is 17 residues. From germline, CDR1 is MNHEY and CDR2 SVGAGI. V lost 4 bases, J lost 0 bases, and 10 bases stayed unmatched. The CDR3 DNA reads TGTGCCAGCAGTTCCCCATCGAAGGGGGCGAGCACAGATACGCAGTATTTT. It translates to CASSSPSKGASTDTQYF.

This clonotype was counted between two and nine times. V usage is TRBV11-2 and J usage is TRBJ1-3; D is undetermined. The CDR3 contains 13 residues. V lost 7 bases and J lost 2, with 9 bases in between. In germline, CDR1 is SGHAT, CDR2 FQNNGV. CDR3 region: CASTAYPGNTIYF. CDR3 sequence (DNA): TGTGCCAGCACGGCTTACCCTGGAAACACCATATATTTT.

There are a few counts of this clonotype. The chain has TRBV7-9 and TRBJ2-1, with TRBD2 matching over 7 bases. Germline trimming cut 7 bases from V and 2 bases from J; bases unmatched to any gene: 8. This CDR3 spans 15 amino acids. Per the germline V gene, CDR1 is SEHNR and CDR2 is FQNEAQ (reference sequence). CDR3 loop: CASTSLTSTYNEQFF. In DNA form, the CDR3 reads TGTGCCAGCACCTCTCTGACTAGCACCTACAATGAGCAGTTCTTC.

V and J are TRBV20-1 and TRBJ2-7; TRBD2 matches 11 bases. Germline CDR1 DFQATT, CDR2 SNEGSKA (reference sequence). Trimming at V came to 0 bases and at J to 3 bases, leaving 4 bases not matched to a gene. CDR3 length: 15 amino acids. The CDR3 nucleotides are TGCAGTGCTAGAGATCGACTAGCGGGGCACTACGAGCAGTACTTC. It encodes CSARDRLAGHYEQYF.

Here the CDR3 reads CASSTGADRGYEQYF. In DNA form, the CDR3 reads TGTGCCAGCAGCACTGGTGCCGACAGGGGCTACGAGCAGTACTTC. The rearrangement links TRBV5-4 to TRBJ2-7; 8 nucleotides line up with TRBD1. The CDR3 covers 15 residues. Germline assignment: CDR1 SGHNT and CDR2 YYREEE (reference sequence). The V and J ends lost 4 bases and 3 bases, in that order; junction bases with no gene match: 9.

The chain employs TRBV2 and TRBJ2-1; D is perhaps TRBD2 (5 bases). V was shortened by 8 bases and J by 5 bases, with 13 bases between the two germline ends. This CDR3 is built from 13 residues. The germline CDR1 and CDR2 sequences are SNHLY and FYNNEI. The CDR3 region has the DNA TGTGCCAGCTCCGTTACTAGAGACAATGAGCAGTTCTTC. This sequence encodes CASSVTRDNEQFF.

This clonotype was observed at least ten times. This chain connects TRBV7-2 to TRBJ2-1; perhaps TRBD2 as D (5 bases). The V gene lost 5 bases and the J gene lost 4 bases, with 9 bases spanning the gap. This CDR3 is 13 amino acids long. Germline loops: CDR1 SGHTA, CDR2 FQGNSA. CDR3 DNA: TGTGCCAGCAGCCGGGATGGGTACAATGAGCAGTTCTTC. It encodes CASSRDGYNEQFF. Complete variable domain (other parts from reference TRBV7-2 and TRBJ2-1): GAGVSQSPSNKVTEKGKDVELRCDPISGHTALYWYRQSLGQGLEFLIYFQGNSAPDKSGLPSDRFSAERTGGSVSTLTIQRTQQEDSAVYLCASSRDGYNEQFFGPGTRLTVL.

The J gene is TRBJ2-7, the V gene TRBV15, with 9 positions matching TRBD1. V shed 3 bases and J 1 base; nucleotides not matched to a gene: 7. Germline lookup yields CDR1 LNHNV and CDR2 YYDKDF (reference sequence). The CDR3 is 16 amino acids. CDR3 sequence reads: CATSREQGAFSYEQYF. DNA of the CDR3: TGTGCCACCAGCAGGGAACAGGGGGCCTTTTCCTACGAGCAGTACTTC. Filled out from reference TRBV15 and TRBJ2-7, the complete variable domain reads DAMVIQNPRYQVTQFGKPVTLSCSQTLNHNVMYWYQQKSSQAPKLLFHYYDKDFNNEADTPDNFQSRRPNTSFCFLDIRSPGLGDTAMYLCATSREQGAFSYEQYFGPGTRLTVT.